The subject of this entry is one TCR beta chain. TCRdb keeps only in-frame clones here, not all; method: immunoSEQ multiplex PCR. The data show some 300,000 clones, over 75% seen once. The data originate from a study of blood T cell repertoires in COVID-19. Germline V gene data show CDR1 as SEHNR and CDR2 as FQNEAQ (reference sequence). The CDR3 is 14 amino acids. V lost 2 bases to trimming and J lost 5 bases, with 12 bases between them. The TCR was taken from a woman between 25 and 40 years old who had recovered from COVID-19. Sample: PBMCs or T cells enriched from blood (not recorded which). The J gene is TRBJ1-1, the V gene TRBV7-9; D is possibly TRBD1 (5 bases). The CDR3 DNA reads as TGTGCCAGCAGCTTATTTCCAGGGTCGACTGAAGCTTTCTTT. Protein: CASSLFPGSTEAFF.